This T cell receptor beta chain was recovered during a study of blood T cell repertoires in COVID-19. On the study more broadly: Samples came from the United States, Italy and Spain, spanning acute and convalescent COVID-19. T cells, B-cell-depleted T cells, or PBMCs provided the cDNA or gDNA that served as material.

The CDR3 runs 15 residues. V was cut by 2 bases and J by 0 bases, with 7 bases left in between. In germline, CDR1 is MNHEY, CDR2 SVGAGI. Methods used by the authors: Counts of nucleated cells, estimated from reference gene primer amplification, were obtained. Assay used: immunoSEQ multiplex PCR; TCRdb lists only in-frame clones, some missing. V and J calls and clone size are as listed in that table; D and trimming were resolved from the DNA. The data contain about 160,000 clones, 65% to 90% of them singletons. This clone was counted a few times. While infection was still active, Seattle patients were enrolled and then followed longitudinally.

Sequenced: peripheral blood. The V gene is TRBV6-5, the J gene TRBJ2-2; D ambiguous. The receptor's source is a woman in her forties with COVID-19, enrolled during active disease. CDR3 in amino acids: CASSYQTSNTGELFF. CDR3 sequence (DNA): TGTGCCAGCAGTTACCAGACATCGAACACCGGGGAGCTGTTTTTT.